This passage covers 14 T cell receptor beta chains from one sample sequenced in a study of Ad26.COV2.S vaccination and SARS-CoV-2 variants. Treatment specified: around 19 received Ad26.COV2.S at low or high dose, single or two shots; 5 received placebo; per-sample allocation not given. Sampling was performed 63 days after the first vaccine or placebo injection. The protocol was immunoSEQ multiplex PCR, while the TCRdb copy is restricted to in-frame clones and leaves out a portion. The data contain around 320,000 clones, around 86% of them singletons. Specimen: peripheral blood, collected in a trial of Ad26.COV2.S vaccine versus placebo. These receptors were taken from a person between 18 and 59 years old who received the Ad26.COV2.S COVID-19 vaccine or a placebo.

The CDR3 spells CASSQDRGVNEQYF. The CDR3 DNA is TGTGCCAGCAGCCAGGACAGGGGCGTGAACGAGCAGTACTTC. V is TRBV9 and J is TRBJ2-7, with 9 bases aligning to TRBD1. The CDR3 spans 14 residues. V lost 4 bases to trimming and J lost 5 bases; unmatched junction nucleotides: 7. The germline V gene encodes CDR1 SGDLS and CDR2 YYNGEE.

The V gene is TRBV6-5, the J gene TRBJ1-2; a weak D match, TRBD1 (6 bases). This CDR3 comprises 13 residues. V lost 5 bases, J lost 6 bases, and 13 bases lay in between. The germline CDR1 and CDR2 sequences are MNHEY and SVGAGI. CDR3 coding DNA: TGTGCCAGCAGTACCCGACAGGCCGATGGCTACACCTTC. Translating it yields CASSTRQADGYTF.

The chain employs TRBV5-1 and TRBJ1-3; 8 bases match TRBD1. The trim removed 4 bases at V and 0 bases at J, leaving 3 bases unmatched. The CDR3 loop spans 15 amino acids. Germline-derived CDR1 and CDR2 are SGHRS and YFSETQ. CDR3 coding DNA: TGCGCCAGCAGCCCGGGACAGGCCTCTGGAAACACCATATATTTT. It encodes CASSPGQASGNTIYF.

The chain joins TRBV5-1 to TRBJ1-5; D unclear. The CDR3 is 13 amino acids. Per the germline V gene, CDR1 is SGHRS and CDR2 is YFSETQ. The V end lost 0 bases, the J end lost 4 bases, and 5 bases lay between the germline ends. The CDR3 coding sequence is TGCGCCAGCAGCTTGGACAGAAATCAGCCCCAGCATTTT. It encodes CASSLDRNQPQHF.

The chain employs TRBV7-2 and TRBJ2-1, with TRBD2 identical over 10 bases. This CDR3 region has 15 residues. V shed 7 bases and J 7 bases; nucleotides not matched to a gene: 10. The germline V gene has CDR1 SGHTA and CDR2 FQGNSA. The CDR3 loop reads CASILSGGALNEQFF. The CDR3 nucleotides are TGTGCCAGCATTCTGAGCGGGGGGGCGTTGAATGAGCAGTTCTTC.

This clone was picked up a small number of times. This chain links TRBV4-1 with TRBJ1-6; the match to TRBD1 covers 11 bases. CDR1 is MGHRA, CDR2 YSYEKL, per germline. V lost 2 bases to trimming and J lost 11 bases; unmatched junction nucleotides: 8. CDR3 size: 16 residues. The CDR3 bases are TGCGCCAGCAGCCAACCTGGCCGGGACAGGGGGGCACCCCTCCACTTT. Protein: CASSQPGRDRGAPLHF.

V is TRBV7-9 and J is TRBJ2-2; 13 bases are shared with TRBD2. The CDR3 extends over 17 amino acids. The V and J ends lost 5 bases and 2 bases, in that order; junction bases with no gene match: 5. CDR1 SEHNR and CDR2 FQNEAQ come from the germline V gene (reference sequence). CDR3 DNA: TGTGCCAGCAGCCCGAGACTAGCGGGGGGCAACACCGGGGAGCTGTTTTTT. It yields the protein CASSPRLAGGNTGELFF.

The chain couples TRBV9 to TRBJ1-1; D is possibly TRBD1 (5 bases). Germline loops: CDR1 SGDLS, CDR2 YYNGEE. The ends were cut back, 2 bases at V and 1 base at J, with 12 bases in the middle. This CDR3 is built from 15 residues. The CDR3 coding sequence is TGTGCCAGCAGCGTGGGGGAGGACGGGAACACTGAAGCTTTCTTT. Protein product: CASSVGEDGNTEAFF.

V gene TRBV14 combines with J gene TRBJ1-1; 8 bases are a match to TRBD1. V lost 6 bases and J lost 4; bases outside the gene matches: 4. The CDR3 has 13 residues. The germline gives CDR1 SGHDN, CDR2 FVKESK. The CDR3 DNA sequence: TGTGCCAGCAGTCTTACAGGGGGCACTGAAGCTTTCTTT. Its protein is CASSLTGGTEAFF.

The chain is built from TRBV7-8 and TRBJ1-1; D might be TRBD1 (6 bases). The V gene's germline CDR1 is SGHVS and CDR2 FQNEAQ. The CDR3 consists of 17 residues. Deletions cut 4 bases from V and 1 base from J, with 19 bases between. CDR3 sequence: CASSSRRGQQSNTEAFF. The CDR3 coding sequence is TGTGCCAGCAGCTCACGCCGAGGACAGCAGTCGAACACTGAAGCTTTCTTT. Filled out from reference TRBV7-8 and TRBJ1-1, the complete variable domain reads GAGVSQSPRYKVAKRGQDVALRCDPISGHVSLFWYQQALGQGPEFLTYFQNEAQLDKSGLPSDRFFAERPEGSVSTLKIQRTQQEDSAVYLCASSSRRGQQSNTEAFFGQGTRLTVV.

The chain links TRBV5-6 to TRBJ1-1; D unclear. CDR3 length: 14 residues. The germline V gene encodes CDR1 SGHDT and CDR2 YYEEEE. Trimming removed 7 bases at V and 2 bases at J, with 15 bases between. In nucleotides, the CDR3 is TGTGCCAGCGGGCGGGGAAGGCTAAACACTGAAGCTTTCTTT. Translating gives CASGRGRLNTEAFF.

The chain links TRBV6-5 to TRBJ1-1; the match to TRBD1 covers 8 bases. V trimming: 4 bases; J trimming: 10 bases; junction bases outside the gene matches: 5. The CDR3 contains 12 residues. Germline CDR1 reads MNHEY; CDR2 reads SVGAGI. CDR3 sequence: CASSSDRVGAFF. The CDR3 DNA reads as TGTGCCAGCAGTTCGGACAGGGTGGGAGCTTTCTTT.

Here the CDR3 reads CASKLGGDRVEKLFF. CDR3 DNA: TGCGCCAGCAAGCTCGGTGGGGACAGGGTTGAAAAACTGTTTTTT. The V and J genes are TRBV5-1 and TRBJ1-4, with 9 bases identical to TRBD1. The CDR3 has 15 residues. Germline V lookup: CDR1 SGHRS, CDR2 YFSETQ. J gave up 7 bases and V 6 bases, and 10 bases lay outside the gene matches.

The chain has TRBV10-3 and TRBJ2-7; tentatively, D is TRBD1 or TRBD2 (6 bases each). CDR3 length equals 15 residues. V was shortened by 4 bases and J by 6 bases, with 19 bases between the two germline ends. Germline CDR1 ENHRY, CDR2 SYGVKD. CDR3 amino acids: CAISGIAGAGSEQYF. The CDR3 DNA follows: TGTGCCATCAGTGGTATCGCAGGGGCGGGGTCCGAGCAGTACTTC.